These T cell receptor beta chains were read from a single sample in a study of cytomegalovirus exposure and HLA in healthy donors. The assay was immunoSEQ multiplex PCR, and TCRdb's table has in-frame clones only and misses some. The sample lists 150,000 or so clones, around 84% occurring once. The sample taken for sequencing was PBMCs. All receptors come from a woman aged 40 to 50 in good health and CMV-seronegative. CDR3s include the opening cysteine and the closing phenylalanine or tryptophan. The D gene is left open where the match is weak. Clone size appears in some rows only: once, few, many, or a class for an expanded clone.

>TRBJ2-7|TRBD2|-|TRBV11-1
TGTGCCAGCAGTCCCGGGAGGGCGCGAAACGAGCAGTACTTC
CASSPGRARNEQYF
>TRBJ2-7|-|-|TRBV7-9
TGTTCCAGCACTTGGGGGGACAGACTCTCCTACGAGCAGTACTTC
CSSTWGDRLSYEQYF
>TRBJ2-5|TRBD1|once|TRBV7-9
TGTGCCAGCAGCCAAAGACAGGGCCAAGAGACCCAGTACTTC
CASSQRQGQETQYF
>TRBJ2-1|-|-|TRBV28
TGTGCCAGCAGTCCCGGAGGGTACAATGAGCAGTTCTTC
CASSPGGYNEQFF
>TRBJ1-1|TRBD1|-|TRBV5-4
TGTGCCAGCAGCCAAGAACCCGTGAACAGGGGGTCTTCTGAAGCTTTCTTT
CASSQEPVNRGSSEAFF
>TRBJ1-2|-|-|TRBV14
TGTGCCAGCAGCCAAGGACAGCTCCGGGACTATGGCTACACCTTC
CASSQGQLRDYGYTF
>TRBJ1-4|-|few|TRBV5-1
TGCGCCAGCAGCCAACCAGGGTTACCTAATGAAAAACTGTTTTTT
CASSQPGLPNEKLFF
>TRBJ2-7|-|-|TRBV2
TGTGCCAGCAGTTCCATGGACACGTCCTACGAGCAGTACTTC
CASSSMDTSYEQYF
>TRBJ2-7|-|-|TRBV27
TGTGCCAGCAGTTTCCAGGCAGGGTTTACCTACGAGCAGTACTTC
CASSFQAGFTYEQYF
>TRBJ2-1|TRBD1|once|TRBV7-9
TGTGCCAGCAGCAGACGACTTGGGACAGGGGGATCCTACAATGAGCAGTTCTTC
CASSRRLGTGGSYNEQFF